This T cell receptor (beta chain) was documented in a study of blood T cell repertoires in COVID-19. Whole-study context: The United States, Italy and Spain were the sources of the acute and convalescent COVID-19 samples. PBMCs, B-cell-depleted T cells, or T cells provided the cDNA or gDNA that made up the material.

Measured with immunoSEQ multiplex PCR; TCRdb has only the in-frame clones, and not every one. This table holds 100,000 to 150,000 clones, about 80% found once. The sample was peripheral blood. This sequence originates from a man in his sixties with acute or convalescent COVID-19.

The CDR3: CASRPRANTEAFF. The CDR3 nucleotides are TGTGCCAGCAGACCCAGGGCGAACACTGAAGCTTTCTTT. The chain employs TRBV9 and TRBJ1-1, with D possibly matching TRBD1 (5 bases). The germline V gene has CDR1 SGDLS and CDR2 YYNGEE. This CDR3 comprises 13 residues. The V end was cut by 5 bases, the J end by 1 base, with 9 bases between.